This section outlines one T cell receptor (beta chain) sequence together with its context. The data originate from a study of control samples from healthy donors and cancer patients. The protocol was immunoSEQ multiplex PCR, while the TCRdb copy is restricted to in-frame clones and leaves out a portion. Counted here are 89,000 or so clones, about 90% occurring once; the ten biggest clones make up roughly a fifth. Specimen: blood. This TCR came from a man between 50 and 59 years old in good health.

CDR3 sequence: CASSLDRGMIEKLFF. Here the CDR3 DNA reads TGTGCCAGCAGCTTAGATAGGGGGATGATTGAAAAACTGTTTTTT. The chain employs TRBV11-2 and TRBJ1-4; possibly TRBD1 for D (6 bases). Germline V CDR1 and CDR2: SGHAT, FQNNGV. This CDR3 contains 15 residues. The V and J ends lost 0 bases and 7 bases respectively, with 12 bases between them.